The 17 T cell receptor beta chains below come from one sample, sequenced in a study of post-analysis software for immune sequencing data. The study's findings and limits: Roughly 5 TRBV segments (TRBV5-6, TRBV5-1 and TRBV20-1 among them) occurred more frequently in patients than in controls.

For these TCRs, the target antigens are not known. Carried by the TCR beta cDNA libraries were unique molecular identifiers. TCRdb used MiXCR to reprocess the PCR reads, holding one entry per CDR3 protein. This sample carries hundreds of thousands of distinct CDR3 sequences, approximately 53% of them seen once, and the ten largest clones take approximately 4.4%. The source material was blood. These receptors originate from a girl under 18 with multiple sclerosis.

This chain uses TRBV4-2 with TRBJ1-6; TRBD1 might be the D (5 bases). Germline assignment: CDR1 LGHNA and CDR2 YNFKEQ. Trimming stripped 0 bases from V and 1 base from J, with 7 bases between. The CDR3 has 16 residues. The CDR3 DNA sequence: TGTGCCAGCAGCCAAGAGGGGGTGTCCTATAATTCACCCCTCCACTTT. Encoded protein: CASSQEGVSYNSPLHF.

The genes are TRBV9 and TRBJ2-7; D unclear. Deletions cut 3 bases from V and 3 bases from J, with 16 bases between. CDR3 length: 15 amino acids. Germline lookup yields CDR1 SGDLS and CDR2 YYNGEE. CDR3 amino acids: CASSGPQAAFYEQYF. CDR3 sequence (DNA): TGTGCCAGCAGCGGACCCCAAGCAGCTTTCTACGAGCAGTACTTC.

V usage is TRBV29-1 and J usage is TRBJ2-1; 8 bases agree with TRBD2. Germline V lookup: CDR1 SQVTM, CDR2 ANQGSEA. CDR3 length: 15 amino acids. Trimming removed 4 bases from V and 1 base from J; junction bases left unmatched: 6. In nucleotides, the CDR3 is TGCAGCGTTGCAGGGCGGGGGGATTCCTACAATGAGCAGTTCTTC. This translates into CSVAGRGDSYNEQFF.

In DNA form, the CDR3 reads TGCGCCAGCAGCTTGAGTCAGAGACTCTACGAGCAGTACTTC. Translating gives CASSLSQRLYEQYF. The chain employs TRBV5-1 and TRBJ2-7, with D unresolved. Trimming cost V 1 base and J 3 bases, with 11 bases left between them. The germline V gene encodes CDR1 SGHRS and CDR2 YFSETQ. The CDR3 is made up of 14 amino acids.

This clonotype was counted a few times. This chain uses TRBV29-1 with TRBJ2-1, with 10 bases lining up with TRBD2. The junction had 8 bases not matched to a gene; V was cut back by 5 bases and J by 7 bases. Germline V CDR1 and CDR2: SQVTM, ANQGSEA. The CDR3 runs 14 residues. Here the CDR3 reads CSVRTSGGENEQFF. DNA for the CDR3: TGCAGCGTTCGGACTAGCGGAGGGGAGAATGAGCAGTTCTTC.

V and J are TRBV3-1 and TRBJ2-7; 11 nucleotides match TRBD2. Per germline, CDR1 LGHDT and CDR2 YNNKEL (reference sequence). CDR3 length: 15 residues. J was trimmed by 6 bases and V by 4 bases; bases with no gene match: 8. In DNA form, the CDR3 reads TGTGCCAGCAGCCCACTAGCGGGAGTAACCGGCGAGCAGTACTTC. Protein product: CASSPLAGVTGEQYF.

This clonotype was picked up a small number of times. This CDR3 reads CASSFQGASYGYTF. CDR3 nucleotide sequence: TGTGCCAGCAGCTTCCAGGGGGCGAGCTATGGCTACACCTTC. The genes are TRBV5-6 and TRBJ1-2, with 8 bases that match TRBD1. V gave up 2 bases and J gave up 4 bases; unmatched junction bases: 4. The CDR3 loop spans 14 amino acids. Germline V gene sequence: CDR1 SGHDT, CDR2 YYEEEE.

The chain has TRBV10-3 and TRBJ2-1; 8 bases are shared with TRBD2. There are 18 residues in the CDR3. Germline lookup yields CDR1 ENHRY and CDR2 SYGVKD. The ends lost 3 bases at V and 2 bases at J; junction bases unmatched: 12. CDR3 sequence reads: CAISDPRRLARTYNEQFF. The CDR3 DNA is TGTGCCATCAGTGACCCTAGGAGACTAGCGCGAACCTACAATGAGCAGTTCTTC.

V gene TRBV7-9 combines with J gene TRBJ2-5, with D perhaps matching TRBD1 (6 bases). V gave up 2 bases and J gave up 4 bases, with 20 bases separating them. The CDR3 contains 17 residues. The germline V gene has CDR1 SEHNR and CDR2 FQNEAQ (reference sequence). The CDR3: CASSLMERYPQGETQYF. The CDR3, as DNA: TGTGCCAGCAGCTTAATGGAGAGATATCCACAGGGAGAGACCCAGTACTTC.

This clonotype was picked up one time. The CDR3 coding sequence is TGTGCCAGCAGCTTAGATACCCTAGCGGGAGGGCCGAACGAGCAGTACTTC. Its translation is CASSLDTLAGGPNEQYF. The chain is built from TRBV7-9 and TRBJ2-7, with TRBD2 matching over 12 bases. Germline V gene lookup returns CDR1 SEHNR and CDR2 FQNEAQ (reference sequence). V was clipped by 1 base and J by 5 bases; unmatched bases: 9. The CDR3 spans 17 residues.

This clonotype was seen only once. The chain couples TRBV20-1 to TRBJ2-7, with TRBD2 matching 8 bases. The junction had 14 bases not matched to a gene; V was cut back by 6 bases and J by 7 bases. Germline V gives CDR1 DFQATT, CDR2 SNEGSKA (reference sequence). The CDR3 spans 14 residues. Here the CDR3 reads CSAGSGGDTGEQYF. The CDR3 DNA reads as TGCAGTGCGGGAAGCGGGGGAGACACCGGGGAGCAGTACTTC.

This clonotype was found a few times. The chain employs TRBV5-1 and TRBJ2-5; TRBD1 matches 7 bases. Germline lookup yields CDR1 SGHRS and CDR2 YFSETQ. The CDR3 has 15 amino acids. The J segment lost 4 bases and the V segment lost 0 bases, leaving 6 bases of the junction unmatched. The CDR3 reads CASSLVRGLGETQYF. Here the CDR3 DNA reads TGCGCCAGCAGCTTGGTGAGGGGGCTGGGAGAGACCCAGTACTTC.

This clonotype was picked up a small number of times. V gene TRBV7-6 combines with J gene TRBJ2-4; a weak D match, TRBD1 (6 bases). The CDR3 runs to 13 residues. CDR1 and CDR2 from the germline V gene are SGHVS and FNYEAQ. V lost 4 bases and J lost 13, with 17 bases in between. Here the CDR3 reads CASSYKGGREQYF. CDR3 coding DNA: TGTGCCAGCAGCTACAAAGGGGGAAGGGAGCAGTACTTC.

This clonotype was seen more than once but under ten times. This chain joins TRBV12-3 or TRBV12-4 and TRBJ1-2; D not resolved. V lost 7 bases to trimming and J lost 4 bases, with 13 bases between them. The CDR3 is 13 amino acids. CDR3 DNA sequence: TGTGCCAGCACTCTGCGGCAGTTCTATGGCTACACCTTC. Residues: CASTLRQFYGYTF.

A note on this clonotype: An end of the junction differs from the germline gene, which may be a read error. The V gene is TRBV7-8, the J gene TRBJ1-5; TRBD1 agrees at 8 bases. CDR1 and CDR2 (germline): SGHVS, FQNEAQ. CDR3 length equals 17 residues. The CDR3 coding sequence is TGCGCCAGCAGCTTAGCGGGGACAGGTATACCTGGGGGGCCCCAGCATTTT. This translates into CASSLAGTGIPGGPQHF.

The V and J genes are TRBV7-2 and TRBJ2-7; 9 bases match TRBD2. The J call may be wrong; the DNA end is better matched by TRBJ2-1. Germline-derived CDR1 and CDR2 are SGHTA and FQGNSA. The length of the CDR3 is 14 residues. CDR3 sequence (DNA): TGTGCCAGGAGCGGGGGGCCCTCCTACAATGAGCAGTTCTTC. The encoded protein is CARSGGPSYNEQFF.

The CDR3: CSARDYGTAQGDGYTF. In DNA, the CDR3 is TGCAGTGCTAGAGATTACGGGACAGCCCAAGGAGATGGCTACACCTTC. The rearrangement joins TRBV20-1 to TRBJ1-2; TRBD1 agrees at 7 bases. Germline trimming cut 0 bases from V and 6 bases from J; bases unmatched to any gene: 13. The CDR3 is 16 residues long. Looked up from germline, CDR1 is DFQATT and CDR2 is SNEGSKA (reference sequence).